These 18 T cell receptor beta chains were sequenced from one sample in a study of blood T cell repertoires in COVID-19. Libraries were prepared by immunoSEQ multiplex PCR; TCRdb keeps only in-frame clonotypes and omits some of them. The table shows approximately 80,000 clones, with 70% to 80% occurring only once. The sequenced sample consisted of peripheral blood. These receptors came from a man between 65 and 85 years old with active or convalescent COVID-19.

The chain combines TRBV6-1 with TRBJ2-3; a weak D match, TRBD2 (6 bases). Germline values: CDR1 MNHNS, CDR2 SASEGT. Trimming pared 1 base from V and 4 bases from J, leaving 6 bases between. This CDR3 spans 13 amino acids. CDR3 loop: CASSEGLADTQYF. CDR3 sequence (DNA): TGTGCCAGCAGTGAAGGACTAGCAGATACGCAGTATTTT.

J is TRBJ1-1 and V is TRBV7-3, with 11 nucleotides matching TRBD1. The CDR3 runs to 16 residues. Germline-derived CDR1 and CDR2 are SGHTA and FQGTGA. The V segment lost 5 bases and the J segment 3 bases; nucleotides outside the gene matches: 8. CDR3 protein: CASSQGQGGMYTEAFF. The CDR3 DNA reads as TGTGCCAGCAGCCAGGGACAGGGGGGGATGTACACTGAAGCTTTCTTT.

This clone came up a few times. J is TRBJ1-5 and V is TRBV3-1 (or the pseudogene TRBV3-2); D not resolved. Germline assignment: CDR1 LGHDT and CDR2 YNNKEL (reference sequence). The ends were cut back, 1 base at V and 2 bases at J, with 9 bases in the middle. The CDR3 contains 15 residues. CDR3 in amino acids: CASSQGATGNQPQHF. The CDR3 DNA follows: TGTGCCAGCAGCCAAGGGGCGACCGGCAATCAGCCCCAGCATTTT.

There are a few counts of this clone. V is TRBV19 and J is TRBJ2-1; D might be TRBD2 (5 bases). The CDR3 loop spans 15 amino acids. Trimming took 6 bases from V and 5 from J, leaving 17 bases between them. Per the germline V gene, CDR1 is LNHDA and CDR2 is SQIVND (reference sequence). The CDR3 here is CASSPDYILNNEQFF. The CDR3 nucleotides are TGTGCCAGTAGCCCCGACTACATCCTAAACAATGAGCAGTTCTTC.

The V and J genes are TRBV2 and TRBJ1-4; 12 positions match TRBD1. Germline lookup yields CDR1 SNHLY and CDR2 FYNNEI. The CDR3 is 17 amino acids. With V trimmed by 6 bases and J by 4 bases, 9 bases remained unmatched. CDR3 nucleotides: TGTGCCAGCAGACCTCCGGGACAGGGGGCCGGTAATGAAAAACTGTTTTTT. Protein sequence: CASRPPGQGAGNEKLFF.

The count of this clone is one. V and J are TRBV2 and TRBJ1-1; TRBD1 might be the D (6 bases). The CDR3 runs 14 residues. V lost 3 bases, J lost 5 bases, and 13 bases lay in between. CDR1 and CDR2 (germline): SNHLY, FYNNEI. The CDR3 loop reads CASSDQGQSTEAFF. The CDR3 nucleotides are TGTGCCAGCAGTGATCAAGGACAGAGTACTGAAGCTTTCTTT.

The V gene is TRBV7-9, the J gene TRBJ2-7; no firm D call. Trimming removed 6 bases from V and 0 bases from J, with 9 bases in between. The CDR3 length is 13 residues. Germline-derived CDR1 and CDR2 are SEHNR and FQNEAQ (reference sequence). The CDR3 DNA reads TGTGCCAGCAGAGAAGTTAGCTCCTACGAGCAGTACTTC. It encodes CASREVSSYEQYF.

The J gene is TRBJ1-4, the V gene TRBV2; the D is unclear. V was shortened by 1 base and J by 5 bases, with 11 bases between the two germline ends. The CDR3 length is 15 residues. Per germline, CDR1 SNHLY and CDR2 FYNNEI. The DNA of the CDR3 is TGTGCCAGCAGTGAAGGGAGGGCAGAGAATGAAAAACTGTTTTTT. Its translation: CASSEGRAENEKLFF. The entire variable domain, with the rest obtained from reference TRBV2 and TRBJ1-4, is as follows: EPEVTQTPSHQVTQMGQEVILRCVPISNHLYFYWYRQILGQKVEFLVSFYNNEISEKSEIFDDQFSVERPDGSNFTLKIRSTKLEDSAMYFCASSEGRAENEKLFFGSGTQLSVL.

The CDR3 DNA is TGTGCCAGCAGCTCCGGGGGGGCGTATGGCTACACCTTC. Translating gives CASSSGGAYGYTF. The V gene is TRBV7-3, the J gene TRBJ1-2, with a possible D match to TRBD1 (6 bases). Trimming took off 4 bases at V and 5 bases at J, with 11 bases between the two ends. CDR3 length: 13 amino acids. The germline V gene encodes CDR1 SGHTA and CDR2 FQGTGA.

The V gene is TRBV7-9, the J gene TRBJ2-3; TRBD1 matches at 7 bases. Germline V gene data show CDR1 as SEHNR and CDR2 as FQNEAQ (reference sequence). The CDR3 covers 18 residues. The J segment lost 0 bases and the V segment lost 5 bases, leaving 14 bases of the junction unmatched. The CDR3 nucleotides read TGTGCCAGCAGCCCCTATGGACAGGCCATCTCTAGCACAGATACGCAGTATTTT. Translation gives CASSPYGQAISSTDTQYF. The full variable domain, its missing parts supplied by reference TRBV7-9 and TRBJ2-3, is DTGVSQNPRHKITKRGQNVTFRCDPISEHNRLYWYRQTLGQGPEFLTYFQNEAQLEKSRLLSDRFSAERPKGSFSTLEIQRTEQGDSAMYLCASSPYGQAISSTDTQYFGPGTRLTVL.

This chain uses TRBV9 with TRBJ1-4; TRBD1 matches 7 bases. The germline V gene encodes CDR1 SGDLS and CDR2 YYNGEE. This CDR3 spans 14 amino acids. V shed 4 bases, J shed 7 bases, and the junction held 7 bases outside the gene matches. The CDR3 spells CASSTGQGGEKLFF. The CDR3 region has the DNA TGTGCCAGCAGCACCGGGCAGGGGGGTGAAAAACTGTTTTTT.

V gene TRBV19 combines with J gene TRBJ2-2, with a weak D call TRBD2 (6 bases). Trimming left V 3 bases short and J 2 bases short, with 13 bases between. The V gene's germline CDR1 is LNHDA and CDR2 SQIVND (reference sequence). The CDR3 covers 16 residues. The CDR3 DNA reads TGTGCCAGTAGTATCTTCAGGGAGGCCAACACCGGGGAGCTGTTTTTT. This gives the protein CASSIFREANTGELFF. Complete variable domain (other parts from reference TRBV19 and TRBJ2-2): DGGITQSPKYLFRKEGQNVTLSCEQNLNHDAMYWYRQDPGQGLRLIYYSQIVNDFQKGDIAEGYSVSREKKESFPLTVTSAQKNPTAFYLCASSIFREANTGELFFGEGSRLTVL.

The CDR3 region is CASSQGGQGPYEQYF. Written as DNA, the CDR3 is TGTGCCAGCAGCCAAGGGGGACAGGGACCCTACGAGCAGTACTTC. The chain recombines TRBV3-1 (or the pseudogene TRBV3-2) with TRBJ2-7; 9 nucleotides agree with TRBD1. The CDR3 has 15 residues. Germline CDR1 reads LGHDT; CDR2 reads YNNKEL (reference sequence). Unmatched junction bases numbered 3, after V lost 1 base and J lost 2 bases.

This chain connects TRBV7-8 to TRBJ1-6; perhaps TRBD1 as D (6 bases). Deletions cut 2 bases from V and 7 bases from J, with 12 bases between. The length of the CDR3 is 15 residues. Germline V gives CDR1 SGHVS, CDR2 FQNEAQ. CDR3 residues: CASSLSQGVNSPLHF. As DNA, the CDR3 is TGTGCCAGCAGCTTATCACAGGGCGTAAATTCACCCCTCCACTTT.

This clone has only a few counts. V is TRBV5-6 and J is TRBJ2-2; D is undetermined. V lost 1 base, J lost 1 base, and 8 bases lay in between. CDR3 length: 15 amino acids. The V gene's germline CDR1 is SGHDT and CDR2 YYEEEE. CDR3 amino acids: CASSLLTLNTGELFF. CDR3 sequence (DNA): TGTGCCAGCAGCTTGCTGACATTGAACACCGGGGAGCTGTTTTTT.

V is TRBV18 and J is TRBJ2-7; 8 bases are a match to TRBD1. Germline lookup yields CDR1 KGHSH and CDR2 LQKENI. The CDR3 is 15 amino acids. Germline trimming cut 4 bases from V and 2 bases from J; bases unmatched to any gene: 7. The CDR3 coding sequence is TGTGCCAGCTCACTCGCGGGACAGGCAACCTACGAGCAGTACTTC. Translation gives CASSLAGQATYEQYF.

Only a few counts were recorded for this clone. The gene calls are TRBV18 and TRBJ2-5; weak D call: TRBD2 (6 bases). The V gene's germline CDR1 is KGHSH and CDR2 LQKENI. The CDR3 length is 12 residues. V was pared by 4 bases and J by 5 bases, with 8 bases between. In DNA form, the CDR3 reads TGTGCCAGCTCACAGGGGAGGGAGACCCAGTACTTC. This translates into CASSQGRETQYF.

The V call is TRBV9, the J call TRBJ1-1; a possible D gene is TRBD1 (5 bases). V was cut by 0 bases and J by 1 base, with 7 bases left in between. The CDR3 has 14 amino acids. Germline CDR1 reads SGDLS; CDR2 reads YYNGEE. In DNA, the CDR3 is TGTGCCAGCAGCGTAGAGGGGTCGAACACTGAAGCTTTCTTT. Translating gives CASSVEGSNTEAFF.